This entry lists 22 T cell receptor beta chains sequenced from one sample in a study of regulatory T cells in long-lasting Graves disease. The time point was: newly diagnosed GD, antithyroid drugs for less than 3 months. PBMCs provided the RNA from which the TCR library was made. For TCR beta, libraries came from iRepertoire HTBI primers and Arm-PCR of CDR3 regions. TCRdb re-analysed the multiplex PCR reads in MiXCR, keeping a single row per CDR3 protein. The sample carries 380,000 or so distinct CDR3 sequences, around 16% recorded once. These sequences were also reported in another study, on T cells in Graves' hyperthyroidism and ophthalmopathy.

The sequenced sample was peripheral blood mononuclear cells (PBMCs), obtained at new diagnosis, from a patient treated with antithyroid drugs. All receptors come from a woman under 30 with Graves disease.

With regard to this clonotype: One junction end does not reproduce the germline sequence, and a read error may be involved. CDR3 protein: CASSARQVVGSITGELSF. DNA of the CDR3: TGTGCCAGCAGCGCACGACAGGTAGTGGGATCGATCACCGGGGAGCTGTCTTTT. The chain joins TRBV11-3 to TRBJ2-2; the D gene is possibly TRBD1 (6 bases). CDR1 and CDR2 from the germline V gene are SGHNT and YENEEA. This CDR3 has 18 residues. The entire variable domain, with the rest obtained from reference TRBV11-3 and TRBJ2-2, is as follows: EAGVVQSPRYKIIEKKQPVAFWCNPISGHNTLYWYLQNLGQGPELLIRYENEEAVDDSQLPKDRFSAERLKGVDSTLKIQPAELGDSAVYLCASSARQVVGSITGELSFGEGSRLTVL.

At least ten counts were recorded for this clonotype. This chain joins TRBV20-1 and TRBJ2-7; 7 nucleotides match TRBD1. In germline, CDR1 is DFQATT, CDR2 SNEGSKA (reference sequence). This CDR3 region has 13 residues. Trimming took 6 bases from V and 3 from J; bases not matched to a gene: 8. CDR3 DNA: TGCAGTGCGCGCGGACAGGCCGACTACGAGCAGTACTTC. Its translation: CSARGQADYEQYF.

This clonotype was seen at least ten times. The chain recombines TRBV3-1 with TRBJ2-7; 11 bases align to TRBD2. V shed 4 bases, J shed 5 bases, and the junction held 10 bases outside the gene matches. CDR1 and CDR2 (germline): LGHDT, YNNKEL (reference sequence). This CDR3 region has 16 residues. CDR3: CASSLRAGTSGHEQYF. The CDR3 bases are TGTGCCAGCAGCCTCAGAGCCGGGACTAGCGGCCACGAGCAGTACTTC.

This clonotype was counted a few times. The chain uses TRBV29-1 and TRBJ1-4, with D unresolved. V was cut by 6 bases and J by 0 bases, with 14 bases left in between. CDR1 is SQVTM, CDR2 ANQGSEA, per germline. The CDR3 runs 15 residues. Here the CDR3 reads CSVPPDGSTNEKLFF. The CDR3 DNA reads TGCAGCGTGCCCCCGGACGGCTCAACTAATGAAAAACTGTTTTTT.

This clonotype was seen a few times. This sequence joins TRBV7-2 and TRBJ1-2; weak D call: TRBD1 (5 bases). The germline gives CDR1 SGHTA, CDR2 FQGNSA. Trimming took 1 base from V and 8 from J, leaving 17 bases between them. This CDR3 spans 15 amino acids. The CDR3 loop is CASSLGFREVEGYTF. CDR3 DNA: TGTGCCAGCAGCTTAGGGTTCAGGGAGGTGGAGGGCTACACCTTC. Using reference TRBV7-2 and TRBJ1-2 for the parts outside the CDR3, the full variable domain is GAGVSQSPSNKVTEKGKDVELRCDPISGHTALYWYRQSLGQGLEFLIYFQGNSAPDKSGLPSDRFSAERTGGSVSTLTIQRTQQEDSAVYLCASSLGFREVEGYTFGSGTRLTVV.

Many counts were recorded for this clonotype. The V gene is TRBV6-1, the J gene TRBJ2-7; maybe TRBD2 (5 bases). The CDR3 covers 15 residues. Germline-derived CDR1 and CDR2 are MNHNS and SASEGT. V was clipped by 5 bases and J by 2 bases, with 16 bases between them. The CDR3 DNA sequence: TGTGCCAGCAGTCACCGGCGGACGGGAACCTACGAGCAGTACTTC. The encoded protein is CASSHRRTGTYEQYF.

This clonotype was seen repeatedly, ten times or more. This chain uses TRBV7-3 with TRBJ2-1; 7 nucleotides agree with TRBD1. CDR1 SGHTA and CDR2 FQGTGA come from the germline V gene. The CDR3 runs to 14 residues. V dropped 5 bases and J dropped 5; count of bases not matched to a gene: 6. CDR3 sequence reads: CASSRDRVDNEQFF. CDR3 DNA sequence: TGTGCCAGCAGCCGAGACAGGGTAGACAATGAGCAGTTCTTC.

With respect to this clonotype: With only one base between it and a far larger clone, this is likely a read error. V and J are TRBV7-9 and TRBJ1-1, with TRBD1 matching over 8 bases. Germline assignment: CDR1 SEHNR and CDR2 FQNEAQ (reference sequence). The V and J ends lost 5 bases and 4 bases, in that order; junction bases with no gene match: 3. The CDR3 consists of 13 residues. The CDR3 region is CASSQGAATEAFF. CDR3 sequence (DNA): TGTGCCAGCAGCCAGGGGGCGGCCACTGAAGCTTTCTTT. Full variable domain (remainder filled in from reference TRBV7-9 and TRBJ1-1): DTGVSQNPRHKITKRGQNVTFRCDPISEHNRLYWYRQTLGQGPEFLTYFQNEAQLEKSRLLSDRFSAERPKGSFSTLEIQRTEQGDSAMYLCASSQGAATEAFFGQGTRLTVV.

This clonotype was counted many times. The CDR3 protein is CASSQASGGADEQFF. The CDR3 nucleotides are TGTGCCAGCAGCCAAGCTAGCGGGGGGGCGGATGAGCAGTTCTTC. The genes are TRBV4-2 and TRBJ2-1; 12 bases match TRBD2. Germline V gene data show CDR1 as LGHNA and CDR2 as YNFKEQ. This CDR3 has 15 amino acids. The ends lost 1 base at V and 8 bases at J; junction bases unmatched: 3.

This clonotype has at least ten counts. The chain employs TRBV12-3 or TRBV12-4 and TRBJ1-5, with D perhaps matching TRBD1 (5 bases). CDR3 length equals 14 residues. Trimming stripped 4 bases from V and 1 base from J, with 8 bases between. CDR3: CASSSTASNQPQHF. The CDR3 nucleotides read TGTGCCAGCAGTTCGACAGCAAGCAATCAGCCCCAGCATTTT.

A word on this clonotype: This clone may be a read error of a much larger clone one base away. The chain combines TRBV20-1 with TRBJ2-1; D may be TRBD2 (5 bases). This CDR3 comprises 16 residues. Looked up from germline, CDR1 is DFQATT and CDR2 is SNEGSKA (reference sequence). V lost 5 bases and J lost 6, with 23 bases in between. The DNA for the CDR3 is TGCAGTGCTCCAGATAGTCGGGAACAGATAGTCAATGAGCAGTTCTTC. Translated, it gives CSAPDSREQIVNEQFF.

Points on this clonotype: A much larger clone differs from this one at a single base, so this may be a read error. The chain employs TRBV6-1 and TRBJ2-2, with 7 nucleotides matching TRBD2. Looked up from germline, CDR1 is MNHNS and CDR2 is SASEGT. V was pared by 6 bases and J by 6 bases, with 10 bases of the junction left unmatched. The CDR3 is 15 residues long. CDR3 amino acids: CASSLELANPGELFF. CDR3 DNA sequence: TGTGCCAGCAGCCTGGAACTAGCGAATCCCGGGGAGCTGTTTTTT.

This clonotype was picked up many times. This chain joins TRBV6-9 and TRBJ2-1; tentatively, D is TRBD2 (7 bases). The ends were cut back, 3 bases at V and 6 bases at J, with 18 bases in the middle. CDR1 and CDR2 from the germline V gene are MNHGY and SVAAGI. CDR3 length: 16 residues. The CDR3 nucleotides read TGTGCCAGCAGTTACGTCGGGGGGCGCGGTGGCAATGAGCAGTTCTTC. Translating gives CASSYVGGRGGNEQFF.

This clonotype appeared many times. CDR3 sequence: CASSFIGSTGTGSYNEQFF. The DNA for the CDR3 is TGTGCCAGCAGTTTTATTGGGTCAACAGGGACGGGGTCCTACAATGAGCAGTTCTTC. V is TRBV12-3 or TRBV12-4 and J is TRBJ2-1, with D possibly TRBD1 on 6 matching bases. The CDR3 has 19 residues. V gave up 3 bases and J gave up 1 base, with 22 bases separating them.

This clonotype came up many times. The rearrangement uses TRBV6-1 and TRBJ2-1; 8 positions agree with TRBD1. V lost 4 bases to trimming and J lost 2 bases; unmatched junction nucleotides: 10. CDR1 and CDR2 from the germline V gene are MNHNS and SASEGT. The CDR3 consists of 17 residues. The chain's CDR3 is CASSAYQGAPTYNEQFF. For the CDR3, the DNA is TGTGCCAGCAGTGCTTACCAGGGGGCCCCGACCTACAATGAGCAGTTCTTC.

This clonotype was observed at least ten times. The J gene is TRBJ1-1, the V gene TRBV5-6; possible D gene TRBD1, 5 bases. Germline V gene lookup returns CDR1 SGHDT and CDR2 YYEEEE. V shed 4 bases and J shed 10 bases, with 17 bases lying between them. The CDR3 loop spans 13 amino acids. The CDR3 nucleotides read TGTGCCAGCAGCCCAAGGCGGGGGATCGCAGCTTTCTTT. It specifies CASSPRRGIAAFF.

This clonotype occurred many times. V usage is TRBV28 and J usage is TRBJ2-7; D is tentatively TRBD1 or TRBD2 (5 bases each). The CDR3 runs to 15 residues. V lost 6 bases and J lost 2, with 17 bases in between. Germline CDR1 MDHEN, CDR2 SYDVKM. CDR3 loop: CASSPGTSSAYEQYF. The CDR3 DNA reads as TGTGCCAGCAGCCCCGGGACCTCCTCGGCCTACGAGCAGTACTTC.

Details on this clonotype: Mismatch with germline at one junction end may stem from a read error. The CDR3 here is CASSLAEGRLNYNEQFF. In DNA form, the CDR3 reads TGTGCTAGCAGCTTAGCTGAGGGGAGGCTTAATTACAATGAGCAGTTCTTC. This chain uses TRBV7-7 with TRBJ2-1, with D tentatively TRBD2 (6 bases). The CDR3 is 17 amino acids. CDR1 and CDR2 (germline): SSHAT, FNYEAQ (reference sequence).

This chain links TRBV29-1 with TRBJ2-1; 11 bases agree with TRBD2. The ends lost 6 bases at V and 0 bases at J; junction bases unmatched: 13. The CDR3 totals 18 residues. The germline V gene has CDR1 SQVTM and CDR2 ANQGSEA. The DNA of the CDR3 is TGCAGCGTGATACTGGGCCTAGCGGGGGGACTCTCCTACAATGAGCAGTTCTTC. It yields the protein CSVILGLAGGLSYNEQFF.

This clonotype was picked up many times. The chain combines TRBV24-1 with TRBJ2-7, with D tentatively TRBD1 (5 bases). V dropped 5 bases and J dropped 4 bases, with 11 bases sitting between them. The CDR3 totals 13 residues. CDR1 is KGHDR, CDR2 SFDVKD, per germline. As DNA, the CDR3 is TGTGCCACCAGTGCGACAGATGCGTACGAGCAGTACTTC. Translating it yields CATSATDAYEQYF.

Comments on this clonotype: This may be a read error: a much more frequent sequence differs by one nucleotide. The CDR3 is CSVFSDYGSTDTQYF. CDR3 sequence (DNA): TGCAGCGTCTTTAGCGACTATGGGAGCACAGATACGCAGTATTTT. The rearrangement links TRBV29-1 to TRBJ2-3; a weak D match, TRBD2 (5 bases). V lost 6 bases to trimming and J lost 0 bases, with 16 bases between them. This CDR3 spans 15 amino acids. Germline assignment: CDR1 SQVTM and CDR2 ANQGSEA.

The gene calls are TRBV28 and TRBJ1-6; a possible D gene is TRBD1 (5 bases). The CDR3 loop spans 15 amino acids. Germline lookup yields CDR1 MDHEN and CDR2 SYDVKM. Trimming left V 1 base short and J 5 bases short, with 9 bases between. CDR3 nucleotides: TGTGCCAGCAGTTTATCGGCAGGGAATAATTCACCCCTCCACTTT. Residues: CASSLSAGNNSPLHF.